A selection of T cell receptor beta chains follows, all from one sample in a study of T cell responses to AZD1222 COVID-19 vaccine. The data were produced by immunoSEQ multiplex PCR, yet TCRdb's version contains in-frame clones alone and is incomplete. This table has more than 100,000 clones, 80% to 95% appearing once. Sequenced material: peripheral blood, taken 28 days after the second AZD1222 dose. The receptors derive from an adult who received the AZD1222 COVID-19 vaccine. CDR3s include the opening cysteine and the closing phenylalanine or tryptophan. The order of the fields is D gene, clone size, V gene, CDR3 length, J gene, CDR3 DNA, CDR3 protein. The D gene is left open where the match is weak. Expanded clones get a size class; other rows say once, few or many, or leave the size out.

.	.	TRBV6-2/TRBV6-3	15	TRBJ1-4	TGTGCCAGCAGTGGGAGGACAGTGGATAATGAAAAACTGTTTTTT	CASSGRTVDNEKLFF
.	.	TRBV7-2	14	TRBJ2-5	TGTGCCAGCAGCTTAGAATCTGTAACTGGGACCCAGTACTTC	CASSLESVTGTQYF
.	.	TRBV10-3	14	TRBJ1-2	TGTGCCATCAGTGACAAGGCGGCTGTTTCGGGCTACACCTTC	CAISDKAAVSGYTF
TRBD1	.	TRBV2	15	TRBJ1-2	TGTGCCAGCAGTGAAGCTGGGGACAGGGTTAATGGCTACACCTTC	CASSEAGDRVNGYTF
TRBD2	.	TRBV5-4	16	TRBJ2-2	TGTGCCAGCAGCAATGCCGGGCGGGAGGGCCCCGGGGAGCTGTTTTTT	CASSNAGREGPGELFF
.	.	TRBV24-1	14	TRBJ2-7	TGTGCCACCAGTCCGGGACTGCCGACCTACGAGCAGTACTTC	CATSPGLPTYEQYF
.	.	TRBV5-5	13	TRBJ2-1	TGTGCCAGCAGCATAGGGGCCATCAATGAGCAGTTCTTC	CASSIGAINEQFF
TRBD1	.	TRBV5-6	13	TRBJ1-2	TGTGCCAGCAGCCTGGGACAGAACTATGGCTACACCTTC	CASSLGQNYGYTF
.	.	TRBV5-4	16	TRBJ1-6	TGTGCCAGCAGCAGTCGCGGAGGGGAGGTTTGGTCACCCCTCCACTTT	CASSSRGGEVWSPLHF
TRBD1	.	TRBV24-1	15	TRBJ1-1	TGTGCCACCAGTCCGGCGGGACAGGGGCACACTGAAGCTTTCTTT	CATSPAGQGHTEAFF
.	.	TRBV28	15	TRBJ1-3	TGTGCCAGCAGTTTACCCGGACACTCTGGAAACACCATATATTTT	CASSLPGHSGNTIYF
.	.	TRBV6-1	14	TRBJ1-1	TGTGCCAGCAGCGAAGGGGGGGTGGTCACTGAAGCTTTCTTT	CASSEGGVVTEAFF
.	.	TRBV6-1	14	TRBJ1-2	TGTGCCAGCAGTGAAGTTGACTTTACCTATGGCTACACCTTC	CASSEVDFTYGYTF
TRBD1	.	TRBV10-1	13	TRBJ1-6	TGCGCCAGCAGGGGACAGATGGATTCACCCCTCCACTTT	CASRGQMDSPLHF
.	.	TRBV7-9	14	TRBJ2-2	TGTGCCAGCAGCCTACACAATTCATTGCGGGAGCTGTTTTTT	CASSLHNSLRELFF
TRBD1	.	TRBV6-1	17	TRBJ1-1	TGTGCCAGCAGTGAAGCCCCTGGCTGGACAGGGTACACTGAAGCTTTCTTT	CASSEAPGWTGYTEAFF
TRBD2	.	TRBV7-8	22	TRBJ2-6	TGTGCCAGCAGCTTCGAAGCTAGCGGGGGGTATTATGAAAGCTCTGGGGCCAACGTCCTGACTTTC	CASSFEASGGYYESSGANVLTF
.	.	TRBV4-1	14	TRBJ1-2	TGCGCCAGCAGCCAAGAAAGGACAGTTCATGGCTACACCTTC	CASSQERTVHGYTF
TRBD1	.	TRBV28	14	TRBJ2-5	TGTGCCAGCAGTTTATTTGCAGGGGGAGAGACCCAGTACTTC	CASSLFAGGETQYF
.	.	TRBV5-1	14	TRBJ1-1	TGCGCCAGCAGCCTTCAGGGCATGGGAACTGAAGCTTTCTTT	CASSLQGMGTEAFF
.	.	TRBV13	16	TRBJ1-4	TGTGCCAGCAGCGAAAGGGCCGGATGGGTAGAAGAAAAACTGTTTTTT	CASSERAGWVEEKLFF
.	once	TRBV28	15	TRBJ1-5	TGTGCCAGCAGTTTGACGGGGGGGCGGGGACAGCCCCAGCATTTT	CASSLTGGRGQPQHF
.	.	TRBV7-2	15	TRBJ1-5	TGTGCCAGCAGCTTAGCCCGGACAGATGATCAGCCCCAGCATTTT	CASSLARTDDQPQHF
.	.	TRBV2	11	TRBJ2-1	TGTGCCAGCGGGGCCATCGCTGAGCAGTTCTTC	CASGAIAEQFF
.	once	TRBV6-1	18	TRBJ1-2	TGTGCCAGCAGTGAGGGGGTTTACCACAGAAATGGGGTTTATGGCTACACCTTC	CASSEGVYHRNGVYGYTF
.	.	TRBV12-3/TRBV12-4	13	TRBJ1-1	TGTGCCAGCAGCCTGATCCGGGATACTGAAGCTTTCTTT	CASSLIRDTEAFF
TRBD1	.	TRBV7-9	16	TRBJ2-7	TGTGCCAGCAGCTTACCCCCACAGGGGTCGGGCTACGAGCAGTACTTC	CASSLPPQGSGYEQYF
.	.	TRBV27	13	TRBJ1-5	TGTGCCAGCAGTGACTATAGCAATCAGCCCCAGCATTTT	CASSDYSNQPQHF
.	.	TRBV18	16	TRBJ1-3	TGTGCCAGCTCACCCCGGGGCCGTCACTCTGGAAACACCATATATTTT	CASSPRGRHSGNTIYF
.	once	TRBV3-1/TRBV3-2	13	TRBJ2-2	TGTGCCAGCACCCGCGGGAACACCGGGGAGCTGTTTTTT	CASTRGNTGELFF
.	.	TRBV24-1	12	TRBJ1-2	TGTGCCACCAGTGCCAATAACTATGGCTACACCTTC	CATSANNYGYTF